This TCR beta chain came from a study (dated by TCRdb to about 2015). As for the study more broadly: Whether tumor-infiltrating Tregs in breast cancer are recruited from blood Tregs or converted in situ from other CD4+ T cell subsets was tested. General study outcomes and caveats: In terms of TCR gene usage, tumor memory CD4+ T cells clustered together with blood and lymph node memory CD4+ cells, as well as with lymph node naive CD4+ cells. The greatest overlap of tumor-infiltrating Treg TCR alpha and beta sequences was observed with tumor naive CD4+ T cells, followed by blood naive CD4+ T cells. Validation in the larger cohort was restricted to a single TCR beta V-J rearrangement rather than whole repertoires.

Full-length TCR variable regions were amplified by 5' RACE PCR using constant-region reverse primers, and then by semi-nested PCR using Nested Universal Primer A. Using the ReliaPrep RNA Cell Miniprep System, total RNA was extracted, and the SMARTer RACE 5'/3' Kit was then used to reverse transcribe the RNA into 5'RACE-ready cDNA. Full-length TCR alpha and beta libraries were barcoded with multiplex adaptors and sequenced on an Illumina MiSeq. In the authors' own workflow: For each of nine subset-tissue groups, sequencing data from the five patients were combined, and the groups were compared by unsupervised clustering of TCR gene usage. The Morisita-Horn index was used to calculate repertoire similarity, with shared sequences weighted by how much each contributed to each repertoire. The public reads were reprocessed in TCRdb via fastp at Q25 and MiXCR, keeping in-frame beta chains. Duplicate CDR3 protein sequences are folded into a single record with the most common DNA and genes. The V and J calls and clone size come from TCRdb's table, not from the authors' own analysis. This sample has more than 9,500 distinct CDR3 sequences in its table, and about 53% of those were observed once. The top ten hold around 12% of the sample.

Spanning cysteine to phenylalanine, the CDR3 consists of 15 amino acids. Here the CDR3 DNA is all that survives: 45 bases in frame from base 1. Compared with germline, V lacks 5 bases and J lacks 6 bases; bases without a gene match: 7. The germline V gene supplies CDR1 SGHVS and CDR2 FNYEAQ. Notes on this clonotype: The specificity of this receptor is unknown. Base qualities are missing; no much larger clone stands one base away.

Tregs were isolated as CD4+CD25+CD127-/low cells. Tregs, naive and memory CD4+ T cells from tumor, blood and ipsilateral draining lymph nodes of 4 or 5 breast cancer patients underwent full-length TCR alpha and beta sequencing. Tumor tissue and lymph nodes obtained by ipsilateral axillary dissection were perfused with PBS, cut into small pieces and digested using collagenase I and hyaluronidase. A purity exceeding 90% was confirmed by FACS for the sorted cell populations. The material sequenced was tumor-infiltrating Tregs sorted from the breast tumor. The TCR originated in a female donor with breast cancer. This receptor chain uses TRBV7-6 and TRBJ2-1, and TRBD1 aligns with 10 junction nucleotides. The CDR3 region reads CASSKWTGGVNEQFF. The sequenced DNA: TGTGCCAGCAGCAAGTGGACAGGGGGTGTCAATGAGCAGTTCTTC.